Listed here is a single T cell receptor (beta chain). Its antigen is not identified. CDR3 length: 15 residues. The junction had 7 bases not matched to a gene; V was cut back by 4 bases and J by 2 bases. Germline CDR1 reads SGHNT; CDR2 reads YYREEE (reference sequence). This sample was taken from a study of beta chain features in type 1 diabetes. Study in general: All samples yielded around 98 million examined sorted cells.

Based on CD45RO/CCR7/CD25/CD127/CD95/CD27, CD4+ regulatory, stem cell-like memory, naive and central memory cells were sorted. Reverse transcribing all isolated RNA meant expressed TCRB transcripts were sequenced. Clones were read by immunoSEQ multiplex PCR, and TCRdb kept only the in-frame ones, dropping some. Among 970,000 or so clones listed, 15% to 20% were seen once. Study-wide results and caveats: Naive, central memory and regulatory TCRB repertoires appeared more similar among patients than healthy donors.

The chain links TRBV5-4 to TRBJ1-2; 8 bases fit TRBD1. Material for sequencing was naive CD4+ T cells from blood. The receptor was isolated from a woman aged 18-30 years in good health. CDR3 nucleotides: TGTGCCAGCAGCGAACGGACAGGGCTAAACTATGGCTACACCTTC. This codes for CASSERTGLNYGYTF.